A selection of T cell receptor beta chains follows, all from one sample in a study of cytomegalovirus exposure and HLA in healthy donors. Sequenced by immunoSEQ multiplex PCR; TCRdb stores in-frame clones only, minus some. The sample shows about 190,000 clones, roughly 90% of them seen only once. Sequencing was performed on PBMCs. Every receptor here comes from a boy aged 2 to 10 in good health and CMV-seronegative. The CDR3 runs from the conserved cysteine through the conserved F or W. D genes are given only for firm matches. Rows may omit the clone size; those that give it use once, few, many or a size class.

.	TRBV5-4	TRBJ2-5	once	TGTGCCAGCAGCTTTAAAGAGCAAGAGACCCAGTACTTC	CASSFKEQETQYF
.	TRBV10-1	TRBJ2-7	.	TGCGCCAGCAGTGGGAGCTTCCACTCGGGCGAGCAGTACTTC	CASSGSFHSGEQYF
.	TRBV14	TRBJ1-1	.	TGTGCCAGCAGCCAAGATCTAGGGGGGAACACTGAAGCTTTCTTT	CASSQDLGGNTEAFF
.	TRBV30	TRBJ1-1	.	TGTGCCTGGAGTCGGGGGGTGGAAACTGAAGCTTTCTTT	CAWSRGVETEAFF
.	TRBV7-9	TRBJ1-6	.	TGTTCCAGCAGCTTAGTAATATATTCACCCCTCCACTTT	CSSSLVIYSPLHF
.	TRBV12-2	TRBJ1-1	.	TGTGCAAGTCGCTCTACCGACAGGGGAGCTTTCTTT	CASRSTDRGAFF
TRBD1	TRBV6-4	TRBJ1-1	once	TGTGCCACCCGTGGGACAGGCATGAACACTGAAGCTTTCTTT	CATRGTGMNTEAFF
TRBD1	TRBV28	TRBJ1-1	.	TGTGCCAGCAGCCTCGACAGGGGGACTGAAGCTTTCTTT	CASSLDRGTEAFF
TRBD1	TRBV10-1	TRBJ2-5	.	TGCGCCAGCAGTGAGTGGGGGACAGCGCAAGAGACCCAGTACTTC	CASSEWGTAQETQYF
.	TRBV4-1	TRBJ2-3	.	TGCGCCAGCAGCCAAGATGAAGCGTTGAGCACAGATACGCAGTATTTT	CASSQDEALSTDTQYF
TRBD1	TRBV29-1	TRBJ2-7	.	TGCAGCGTTCGCCGACAGGGGCCAGGCTACGAGCAGTACTTC	CSVRRQGPGYEQYF
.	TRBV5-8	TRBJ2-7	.	TGTGCCAGCAGCTTCCTGGAGGGTGGGGCCTACGAGCAGTACTTC	CASSFLEGGAYEQYF
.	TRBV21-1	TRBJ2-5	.	TGTGCCAGCAGCGCTCCGGGACAGGGCGCACAAGAGACCCAGTACTTC	CASSAPGQGAQETQYF
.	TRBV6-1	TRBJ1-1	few	TGTGCCAGCAGTGAAGGAGGGGGCACTGAAGCTTTCTTT	CASSEGGGTEAFF
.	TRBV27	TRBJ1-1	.	TGTGCCAGCAATCGCGGGTCGGGGGGAATGGCTGAAGCTTTCTTT	CASNRGSGGMAEAFF
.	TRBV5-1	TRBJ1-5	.	TGCGCCAGCAGCTTCGGGAGCAATCAGCCCCAGCATTTT	CASSFGSNQPQHF
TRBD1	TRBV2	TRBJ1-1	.	TGTGCCAGCCTTGCAGGGACAGGGGGTTTCACTGAAGCTTTCTTT	CASLAGTGGFTEAFF
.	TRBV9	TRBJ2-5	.	TGTGCCAGCAGCGTAGAGGGGGGGGAGACCCAGTACTTC	CASSVEGGETQYF
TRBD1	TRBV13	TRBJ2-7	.	TGTGCCAGCAGCTTAGGACAGGGGGCTTGGGAGCAGTACTTC	CASSLGQGAWEQYF
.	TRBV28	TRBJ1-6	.	TGTGCCAGCAGTTACCCCGTCGAAGCGGGCCCTCATTCACCCCTCCACTTT	CASSYPVEAGPHSPLHF
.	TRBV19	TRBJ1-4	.	TGTGCCAGTAGTTCGACTAGCAGCCTGACATCCTATGAAAAACTGTTTTTT	CASSSTSSLTSYEKLFF
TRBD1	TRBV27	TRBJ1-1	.	TGTGCCAGCAGGGGGGCAGGGGGTCTGAACACTGAAGCTTTCTTT	CASRGAGGLNTEAFF
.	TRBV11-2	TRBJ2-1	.	TGTGCCAGCAGCTTGAGGAGGGAAGTGTACAATGAGCAGTTCTTC	CASSLRREVYNEQFF
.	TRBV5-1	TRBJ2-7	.	TGCGCCAGCATGTCGCTCCGTAGCTCCTACGAGCAGTACTTC	CASMSLRSSYEQYF
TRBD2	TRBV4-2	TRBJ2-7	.	TGTGCCAGCAGCCACGCCGGGACTAGCGGGGGGAGCTCCTACGAGCAGTACTTC	CASSHAGTSGGSSYEQYF
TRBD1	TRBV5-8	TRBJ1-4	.	TGTGCCAGCAGCTCGGGACAGCTTGATAATGAAAAACTGTTTTTT	CASSSGQLDNEKLFF
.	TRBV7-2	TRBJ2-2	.	TGTGCCAGCAGCCCCCGACGACTAGGAAACACCGGGGAGCTGTTTTTT	CASSPRRLGNTGELFF
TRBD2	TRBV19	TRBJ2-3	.	TGTGCCAGTAGTCCCCAGACTAGCGGGAACCTTGGCGCAGATACGCAGTATTTT	CASSPQTSGNLGADTQYF
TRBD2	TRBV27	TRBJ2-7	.	TGTGCCAGCAGTTCGCTAGCGGGGGGCGCAACCTACGAGCAGTACTTC	CASSSLAGGATYEQYF
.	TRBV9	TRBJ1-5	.	TGTGCCAGCAGCGTAGGCAGGGATCAGCCCCAGCATTTT	CASSVGRDQPQHF
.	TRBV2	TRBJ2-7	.	TGTGCCAGCAGTGAGGGGCTAGTCCATCTCGAGCAGTACTTC	CASSEGLVHLEQYF
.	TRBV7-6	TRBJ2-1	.	TGTGCCAGCAGCTTATTTCTGCCCGGACGGGGCTACAATGAGCAGTTCTTC	CASSLFLPGRGYNEQFF
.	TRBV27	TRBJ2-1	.	TGTGCCAGCAGTTTAGGGGCGGGGAGCTACAATGAGCAGTTCTTC	CASSLGAGSYNEQFF
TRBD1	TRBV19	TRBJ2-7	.	TGTGCCAGTAGTCCGATAAAATCAGGGGGCGGCGACGAGCAGTACTTC	CASSPIKSGGGDEQYF
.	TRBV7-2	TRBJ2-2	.	TGTGCCAGCAGCTTAGGGAGGGGCCGGGTCACCGGGGAGCTGTTTTTT	CASSLGRGRVTGELFF